This T cell receptor (delta chain) is from a study of gamma-delta T cells after stem cell transplantation. TCRdb re-called the RT-PCR reads via CATT. The sample records 3,000 to 4,500 delta-chain clones, 9% to 14% being singletons. CDR3 length: 17 amino acids. V was shortened by 4 bases and J by 0 bases, with 18 bases between the two germline ends. CDR1 is TSWWSYY and CDR2 is QGS in the germline V gene. The chain couples TRDV1 to TRDJ1, with D possibly TRDD1 on 6 matching bases. This TCR derives from a human donor. It is not recorded whose cells these are; they may come from a transplant donor. Material: gamma-delta T cells. The CDR3 DNA reads TGTGCTCTTGGGGGAAATATAAGGCCACGGGACACCGATAAACTCATCTTT. Protein product: CALGGNIRPRDTDKLIF.